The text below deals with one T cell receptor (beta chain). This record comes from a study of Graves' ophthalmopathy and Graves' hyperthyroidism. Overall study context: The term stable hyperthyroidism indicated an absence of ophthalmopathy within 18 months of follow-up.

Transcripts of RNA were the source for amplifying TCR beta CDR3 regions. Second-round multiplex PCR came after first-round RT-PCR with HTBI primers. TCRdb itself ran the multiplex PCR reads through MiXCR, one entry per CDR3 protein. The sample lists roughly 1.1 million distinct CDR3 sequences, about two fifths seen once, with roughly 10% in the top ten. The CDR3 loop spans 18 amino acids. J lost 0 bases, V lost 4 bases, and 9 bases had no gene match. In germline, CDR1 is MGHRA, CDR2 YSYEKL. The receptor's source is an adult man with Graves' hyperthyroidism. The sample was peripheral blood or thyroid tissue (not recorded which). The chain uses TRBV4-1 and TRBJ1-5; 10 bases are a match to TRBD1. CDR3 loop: CASSPRTGGKHSNQPQHF. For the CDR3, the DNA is TGCGCCAGCAGCCCCAGGACAGGGGGAAAACATAGCAATCAGCCCCAGCATTTT.